Listed below are T cell receptor beta chains from one sample, sequenced in a study of blood T cell repertoires in COVID-19. Method: immunoSEQ multiplex PCR; TCRdb's copy keeps in-frame clones and lacks some. Of tens of thousands of clones in the sample, approximately 90% were seen once. The material sequenced was peripheral blood. These receptors were obtained from a man aged 50 or older with acute or convalescent COVID-19. Each CDR3 is given with its conserved first and last residue. D genes are given only for firm matches. A row's size may be missing; if present it is once, few, many or a size class.

>NA|TRBJ2-1|TRBD2|TRBV7-2
TGTGCCAGCAGCGCAAGGACTAGCGGCTACAATGAGCAGTTCTTC
CASSARTSGYNEQFF
>NA|TRBJ2-2|NA|TRBV18
TGTGCCAGCTCACCACGGGTGCGAGCGGCCGGGGAGCTGTTTTTT
CASSPRVRAAGELFF
>NA|TRBJ2-1|TRBD2|TRBV6-6
TGTGCCAGCAGTTACCCCCAGGCGGGAGACAATGAGCAGTTCTTC
CASSYPQAGDNEQFF
>NA|TRBJ2-7|NA|TRBV19
TGTGCCAGTAGTAACCCGAGCGGGTACGAGCAGTACTTC
CASSNPSGYEQYF
>NA|TRBJ2-2|TRBD1|TRBV5-1
TGCGCCAGCAGCGGGACAGGGGGCGGCGGGGAGCTGTTTTTT
CASSGTGGGGELFF
>NA|TRBJ1-6|TRBD1|TRBV14
TGTGCCAGCAGCAACGAACGACAGGGACACTCACCCCTCCACTTT
CASSNERQGHSPLHF
>NA|TRBJ2-7|TRBD2|TRBV11-2
TGTGCCAGCTCCCGGACTAGCGGGGGGGCGGAATCCTACGAGCAGTACTTC
CASSRTSGGAESYEQYF
>NA|TRBJ1-1|NA|TRBV6-1
TGTGCCAGCAAGAAGCCCTCGCAGAACACTGAAGCTTTCTTT
CASKKPSQNTEAFF
>NA|TRBJ2-1|TRBD2|TRBV7-3
TGTGCCAGCAGCTCGTTAGCGGGGGGTTCCAATGAGCAGTTCTTC
CASSSLAGGSNEQFF
>NA|TRBJ1-1|TRBD1|TRBV2
TGTGCCAGCAGGAAACAGGGGGGAACTCCCGGGAAGGCCACTGAAGCTTTCTTT
CASRKQGGTPGKATEAFF
>NA|TRBJ2-3|NA|TRBV11-2
TGTGCCAGCAGTCCACGTGGAAGCGCAGATACGCAGTATTTT
CASSPRGSADTQYF
>NA|TRBJ1-2|TRBD1|TRBV24-1
TGTGCCACCAGTGACCTATCCGGGACAGGGGGCTACACCTTC
CATSDLSGTGGYTF
>NA|TRBJ2-7|NA|TRBV18
TGTGCCAGCTCACCATCGGCAGGGGTCCACGAGCAGTACTTC
CASSPSAGVHEQYF
>NA|TRBJ2-2|TRBD1|TRBV12-3/TRBV12-4
TGTGCCAGCAGTCGACAGGGTACCGGGGAGCTGTTTTTT
CASSRQGTGELFF
>NA|TRBJ1-2|NA|TRBV21-1
TGTGCCAGCAGCTCAAGGGGGGGCAGCTATGGCTACACCTTC
CASSSRGGSYGYTF
>NA|TRBJ1-6|NA|TRBV7-6
TGTGCCAGCAGCCCGCGGGGGTTTAATTCACCCCTCCACTTT
CASSPRGFNSPLHF
>NA|TRBJ2-5|NA|TRBV5-5
TGTGCCACCGAGGGGGGGGCCCCGTTAGGGACCCAGTACTTC
CATEGGAPLGTQYF
>NA|TRBJ2-7|NA|TRBV20-1
TGCAGTGCTAGTACCCAGTACGAGCAGTACTTC
CSASTQYEQYF
>NA|TRBJ2-3|TRBD2|TRBV29-1
TGCAGCGTTCCTACTAGCGGGGGGGCCACAGATACGCAGTATTTT
CSVPTSGGATDTQYF
>NA|TRBJ2-5|TRBD2|TRBV5-6
TGTGCCAGCAGCTTGGTCCTAGCGGGGGGTCAAGAGACCCAGTACTTC
CASSLVLAGGQETQYF
>NA|TRBJ2-2|TRBD2|TRBV7-8
TGTGCCAGCAGCACAGGGACTAGCGGTGTCACCGGGGAGCTGTTTTTT
CASSTGTSGVTGELFF
>few|TRBJ1-1|NA|TRBV11-2
TGTGCCAGCAGCTCAATTAAGAGGAAGCCTGAAGCTTTCTTT
CASSSIKRKPEAFF
>NA|TRBJ2-1|NA|TRBV11-2
TGTGCCAGCAGCGCCCGAGTAGCTTCCTACAATGAGCAGTTCTTC
CASSARVASYNEQFF
>NA|TRBJ2-7|NA|TRBV18
TGTGCCAGCTCTCCCGGGTTAGCTAGATCCACCTACGAGCAGTACTTC
CASSPGLARSTYEQYF
>NA|TRBJ1-5|NA|TRBV6-5
TGTGCCAGCTGCAGAACAGTTTACAATCAGCCCCAGCATTTT
CASCRTVYNQPQHF
>NA|TRBJ2-3|NA|TRBV4-1
TGCGCCAGCAGCCAAGATCTCCCCCTCTCAGATACGCAGTATTTT
CASSQDLPLSDTQYF
>once|TRBJ1-1|NA|TRBV2
TGTGCCAGCACCCTACGGGAGGGGGGCACTGAAGCTTTCTTT
CASTLREGGTEAFF
>NA|TRBJ1-2|TRBD1|TRBV7-2
TGTGCCAGCATCATAAACAGGGGGCGTACAGGTGGCTACACCTTC
CASIINRGRTGGYTF
>NA|TRBJ1-6|NA|TRBV11-2
TGTGCCAGCAGCTTATCAGGGTTGTCCTATAATTCACCCCTCCACTTT
CASSLSGLSYNSPLHF
>NA|TRBJ1-2|TRBD1|TRBV30
TGTGCCTGGGACAGGGGGCGCTTCTTGTATGGCTACACCTTC
CAWDRGRFLYGYTF
>NA|TRBJ1-4|TRBD1|TRBV5-1
TGCGCCAGCAGCTCACAGGGGCCCCGCGGTAATGAAAAACTGTTTTTT
CASSSQGPRGNEKLFF
>NA|TRBJ1-3|NA|TRBV29-1
TGCAGCGTCCGGACAGATGGAAACACCATATATTTT
CSVRTDGNTIYF
>NA|TRBJ1-2|TRBD1|TRBV28
TGTGCCAGCAGTTTATGGAACAGGGACAGGGAGTCTAACTATGGCTACACCTTC
CASSLWNRDRESNYGYTF
>NA|TRBJ2-7|TRBD1|TRBV20-1
TGCAGTGCTAGTCCGGACAGGGGGTTCTACGAGCAGTACTTC
CSASPDRGFYEQYF